Here is one T cell receptor (beta chain) with its context. This clone was counted once. What antigen it recognizes has not been identified. Nothing much larger sits one base from this clone, and base qualities are not available. This entry is derived from a study of Tregs in tolerant kidney transplant recipients (dated by TCRdb to the late 2010s). About the investigation overall: The study applied TCRbeta sequencing to find donor-specific regulatory T cells before combined kidney and bone marrow transplantation and then followed those same cells after transplant. Several methods of expanding Tregs specific for an allogeneic donor were compared by TCRbeta repertoire sequencing in a few healthy controls. Overall study outcomes, separate from this receptor: Expanding Tregs with activated donor B cells appeared to identify the most biologically relevant and donor-specific TCRbeta repertoire. Because the study included only a small number of patients, the results must be confirmed in larger populations and under other immunosuppression protocols. Biological reproducibility was not directly assessed, although technical replication error appeared to be minimal.

There are 14 amino acids in the CDR3, from cysteine to phenylalanine inclusive. The kept DNA is CDR3 alone, 42 bases in frame from the first base. Unmatched junction bases come to 8, with V trimmed by 10 bases and J by 8 bases. From a lookup of the germline V gene (reference sequence), CDR1 and CDR2 are LNHDA and SQIVND. Thawed PBMCs were FACS-sorted into unstimulated Tregs (CD4+CD25+CD127-), CD4+ non-Tregs (CD4+CD25-), CD4 cells and CD8 cells. Blood from healthy controls was obtained either as purchased buffy coats or from healthy volunteers. Healthy control blood was processed by Ficoll density gradient to PBMCs and cryopreserved; patient PBMCs were collected before and after transplant. For TCRbeta CDR3 sequencing, genomic DNA from the sorted cells was extracted using the QIAGEN DNeasy Blood and Tissue Kit. High-throughput TCRbeta CDR3 sequencing, including PCR amplification with bias correction and internal controls, was performed commercially through immunoSEQ. The original methods were these. Unique productive TCRbeta sequences were defined by CDR3 nucleotide sequence where primers matched, otherwise by CDR3 amino acid sequence with Vbeta and Jbeta genes. To correct sorting error, sequences shared between sorted populations at a frequency ratio of 2:1 or less were removed; the rest were assigned to the higher population. Donor-reactive sequences were defined as at least 5-fold expanded in CFSE-low cells versus unstimulated cells, with frequency of at least 0.01% in CFSE-low cells. Jensen-Shannon divergence calculated on the top 100 TCRbeta sequences ranked by frequency was used to measure repertoire divergence. For any sample with multiple sequencing runs, sorting error was corrected in each run separately before the runs were pooled. TCRdb re-hosts the immuneACCESS table, in-frame sequences only. Its copies lack some clones; in the studies checked, an unresolved V gene accounts for under half of them, and the cause for the rest is not known. The V and J calls and clone size are taken from that table; D and trimming were inferred from the DNA. The sample yields tens of thousands of clones; 84% were counted once. The ten largest clones take up roughly 4.5% of the sample.

The source is a human donor in good health. Recombination connected TRBV19 to TRBJ2-3; 14 junctional bases match TRBD2. The sequencing input was CD4+ T cells from blood. The sequenced DNA is TGTGCCACCCGACTAGCGGGGGGGCCTGGTACGCAGTATTTT. This encodes CATRLAGGPGTQYF.